These 15 T cell receptor beta chains were sequenced from one sample in a study of T cell repertoires in cytomegalovirus infection. TCRdb passed the reads through MiXCR, listing each CDR3 protein once. Here the sample spans under 350,000 distinct CDR3 sequences, 8% to 9.5% being singletons. Material: PBMCs. These TCRs come from a human donor in good health (CMV status not recorded). Some clones in this sample may be carry-over from other donors' samples.

This clonotype was seen many times. This chain links TRBV12-3 or TRBV12-4 with TRBJ1-4; D gene unclear. The CDR3 extends over 14 amino acids. The V end was cut by 5 bases, the J end by 5 bases, with 12 bases between. The CDR3 region has the DNA TGTGCCAGCAGTCCAGGAGTGGCAAATGAAAAACTGTTTTTT. This encodes CASSPGVANEKLFF.

This clonotype was counted at least ten times. This chain joins TRBV7-2 and TRBJ2-3, with D hard to call. V was pared by 1 base and J by 1 base, with 9 bases between. This CDR3 has 15 residues. CDR1 and CDR2 (germline): SGHTA, FQGNSA. The CDR3 DNA reads TGTGCCAGCAGCTTAGAGAACCGACGCACAGATACGCAGTATTTT. It yields the protein CASSLENRRTDTQYF.

This clonotype has ten or more counts. V usage is TRBV7-6 and J usage is TRBJ2-3; TRBD2 matches 13 bases. Trimming cost V 5 bases and J 2 bases; bases outside gene matches: 4. Germline V gives CDR1 SGHVS, CDR2 FNYEAQ. CDR3 length: 16 amino acids. The CDR3 is CASSATSGGLTDTQYF. The CDR3 DNA sequence: TGTGCCAGCAGCGCGACTAGCGGGGGGCTCACAGATACGCAGTATTTT. The entire variable domain, with the rest obtained from reference TRBV7-6 and TRBJ2-3, is as follows: GAGVSQSPRYKVTKRGQDVALRCDPISGHVSLYWYRQALGQGPEFLTYFNYEAQQDKSGLPNDRFSAERPEGSISTLTIQRTEQRDSAMYRCASSATSGGLTDTQYFGPGTRLTVL.

This clonotype was found many times. The V and J genes are TRBV7-2 and TRBJ1-5; possibly TRBD1 for D (6 bases). There are 16 residues in the CDR3. The V and J ends lost 4 bases and 4 bases respectively, with 17 bases between them. CDR1 and CDR2 from the germline V gene are SGHTA and FQGNSA. The CDR3: CASSSRRGTGNQPQHF. As DNA, the CDR3 is TGTGCCAGCAGCTCCCGGAGGGGCACAGGGAATCAGCCCCAGCATTTT. The complete variable domain, with remaining parts taken from reference TRBV7-2 and TRBJ1-5, reads GAGVSQSPSNKVTEKGKDVELRCDPISGHTALYWYRQSLGQGLEFLIYFQGNSAPDKSGLPSDRFSAERTGGSVSTLTIQRTQQEDSAVYLCASSSRRGTGNQPQHFGDGTRLSIL.

This clonotype occurred a few times. This chain uses TRBV7-3 with TRBJ1-2, with D perhaps TRBD1 (5 bases). Germline CDR1 and CDR2: SGHTA and FQGTGA. The CDR3 spans 13 residues. The V end was cut by 4 bases, the J end by 7 bases, with 13 bases between. CDR3 DNA sequence: TGTGCCAGCAGCTCAGGAGGAGGGGCTGGCTACACCTTC. Its protein is CASSSGGGAGYTF.

V is TRBV5-4 and J is TRBJ2-1; D may be TRBD1 (6 bases). The germline gives CDR1 SGHNT, CDR2 YYREEE (reference sequence). The CDR3 extends over 13 amino acids. The V gene lost 0 bases and the J gene lost 7 bases, with 8 bases spanning the gap. CDR3 residues: CASSLGQENEQFF. CDR3 nucleotides: TGTGCCAGCAGCTTGGGACAGGAGAATGAGCAGTTCTTC. Full variable domain (remainder filled in from reference TRBV5-4 and TRBJ2-1): ETGVTQSPTHLIKTRGQQVTLRCSSQSGHNTVSWYQQALGQGPQFIFQYYREEENGRGNFPPRFSGLQFPNYSSELNVNALELDDSALYLCASSLGQENEQFFGPGTRLTVL.

The genes are TRBV18 and TRBJ2-1; 8 nucleotides agree with TRBD1. The CDR3 length is 17 residues. CDR1 is KGHSH and CDR2 is LQKENI in the germline V gene. Trimming cost V 3 bases and J 0 bases; bases outside gene matches: 7. The CDR3 here is CASSPQTGASSYNEQFF. CDR3 nucleotides: TGTGCCAGCTCACCGCAGACAGGGGCTAGCTCCTACAATGAGCAGTTCTTC.

This clonotype was detected a few times. V usage is TRBV19 and J usage is TRBJ2-1, with a weak D call TRBD2 (7 bases). Germline assignment: CDR1 LNHDA and CDR2 SQIVND (reference sequence). V lost 2 bases and J 0 bases, leaving 17 bases between the germline ends. CDR3 length equals 18 residues. The CDR3 DNA reads TGTGCCAGTAGTATACCACGGGGGGCCCGGACCTCCTACAATGAGCAGTTCTTC. Translation: CASSIPRGARTSYNEQFF. Looking up the rest from reference TRBV19 and TRBJ2-1 gives the full variable domain: DGGITQSPKYLFRKEGQNVTLSCEQNLNHDAMYWYRQDPGQGLRLIYYSQIVNDFQKGDIAEGYSVSREKKESFPLTVTSAQKNPTAFYLCASSIPRGARTSYNEQFFGPGTRLTVL.

This chain uses TRBV28 with TRBJ2-1; TRBD2 might be the D (5 bases). The CDR3 loop spans 14 amino acids. Trimming cost V 2 bases and J 10 bases, with 15 bases left between them. Germline CDR1 is MDHEN and CDR2 is SYDVKM. DNA of the CDR3: TGTGCCAGCAGTTTAGTTGCGCCCCGGGGAGAGCAGTTCTTC. Amino acid sequence: CASSLVAPRGEQFF.

In its sample, this clonotype was seen a few times. The chain joins TRBV29-1 to TRBJ2-7; no reliable D call. Trimming shortened V by 5 bases and J by 4 bases, and 12 bases separated the two germline ends. This CDR3 region has 12 residues. In germline, CDR1 is SQVTM, CDR2 ANQGSEA. The CDR3 nucleotides read TGCAGCGTTTATCTTTGGCCGTACGAGCAGTACTTC. It is translated as CSVYLWPYEQYF.

This clonotype was observed at least ten times. The CDR3 region is CASSIRGPSYNEQFF. CDR3 bases: TGTGCCAGCAGCATTCGGGGGCCATCGTACAATGAGCAGTTCTTC. The chain uses TRBV7-2 and TRBJ2-1; D may be TRBD1 or TRBD2 (6 bases each). Trimming removed 5 bases from V and 4 bases from J, with 15 bases in between. The CDR3 sequence is 15 residues long. Looked up from germline, CDR1 is SGHTA and CDR2 is FQGNSA.

This clonotype was found many times. CDR3 in DNA: TGTGCCAGCAGCTTAGCGCAGTCCTCTGGAAACACCATATATTTT. Translated: CASSLAQSSGNTIYF. The V gene is TRBV7-8, the J gene TRBJ1-3, with D uncertain. Germline CDR1 SGHVS, CDR2 FQNEAQ. V lost 0 bases to trimming and J lost 0 bases, with 6 bases between them. This CDR3 has 15 amino acids.

This clonotype was seen a handful of times. The chain carries TRBV4-2 and TRBJ1-6, with TRBD1 as a possible D gene (6 bases). The CDR3 is 16 residues long. The germline gives CDR1 LGHNA, CDR2 YNFKEQ. Trimming left V 7 bases short and J 10 bases short, with 23 bases between. CDR3 amino acids: CASTIQGASTGSPLHF. The CDR3 region has the DNA TGTGCCAGCACCATACAGGGCGCCTCTACTGGGTCACCCCTCCACTTT.

The rearrangement joins TRBV20-1 to TRBJ2-7, with TRBD1 matching 8 bases. The CDR3 length is 13 residues. Per germline, CDR1 DFQATT and CDR2 SNEGSKA (reference sequence). Trimming cost V 5 bases and J 3 bases; bases outside gene matches: 6. The CDR3 loop is CSALTGANYEQYF. In nucleotides, the CDR3 is TGCAGTGCTCTGACAGGGGCGAACTACGAGCAGTACTTC.

This clonotype has only a few counts. The chain uses TRBV6-2 or TRBV6-3 and TRBJ1-5, with 9 positions matching TRBD1. The CDR3 is made up of 19 amino acids. J gave up 1 base and V 5 bases, and 15 bases lay outside the gene matches. The germline V gene has CDR1 MNHEY and CDR2 SVGEGT. The CDR3 DNA follows: TGTGCCAGCAGTGGCCCTTCTCACAGGGGGCGTTTAAGCAATCAGCCCCAGCATTTT. Encoded protein: CASSGPSHRGRLSNQPQHF.